The 16 T cell receptor beta chains given below trace back to one sample, sequenced in a study of CXCR3-negative and CXCR3-positive naive CD8 T cells. Study results and limitations: CXCR3-negative naive cells had less hydrophobic TRB CDR3s than did CXCR3-positive naive cells.

The libraries of TRB cDNA were prepared using 5' RACE with UMI labels. TCRdb re-analyzed the 5' RACE reads; it lists each CDR3 protein once, without DNA. The repertoire table contains approximately 100,000 distinct CDR3 sequences. What these receptors recognize is not known. Sequenced material: naive CXCR3+ CD8+ T cells from blood. Subset here: CD45RO-CCR7+CD27+CD95- naive CD8+ T cells expressing CXCR3 (TNR3+). These receptor sequences come from a human donor in good health. Some clones in this sample may be carry-over from other donors' samples.

This chain connects TRBV29-1 to TRBJ2-5; TCRdb returns TRBD1, unconfirmable since there is no DNA. Per the germline V gene, CDR1 is SQVTM and CDR2 is ANQGSEA. The CDR3 covers 14 residues. The CDR3 protein is CSAFLQGFQETQYF. Filled out from reference TRBV29-1 and TRBJ2-5, the complete variable domain reads SAVISQKPSRDICQRGTSLTIQCQVDSQVTMMFWYRQQPGQSLTLIATANQGSEATYESGFVIDKFPISRPNLTFSTLTVSNMSPEDSSIYLCSAFLQGFQETQYFGPGTRLLVL.

The V and J genes are TRBV14 and TRBJ2-5; TCRdb calls TRBD1, which cannot be checked without DNA. Per germline, CDR1 SGHDN and CDR2 FVKESK. The CDR3 extends over 14 amino acids. CDR3 sequence: CASSQYRVQETQYF. The full variable domain, rest sourced from reference TRBV14 and TRBJ2-5, is EAGVTQFPSHSVIEKGQTVTLRCDPISGHDNLYWYRRVMGKEIKFLLHFVKESKQDESGMPNNRFLAERTGGTYSTLKVQPAELEDSGVYFCASSQYRVQETQYFGPGTRLLVL.

V and J are TRBV6-5 and TRBJ2-2. Germline V gene lookup returns CDR1 MNHEY and CDR2 SVGAGI. There are 14 residues in the CDR3. The CDR3: CASTWGGNTGELFF.

The chain is built from TRBV5-6 and TRBJ2-7; with no DNA, the TCRdb D assignment of TRBD2 cannot be verified. The CDR3 is 13 residues long. Germline assignment: CDR1 SGHDT and CDR2 YYEEEE. CDR3 loop: CASSAALAGEQYF.

The chain is built from TRBV29-1 and TRBJ2-5; TCRdb reports TRBD1, a call that lacks DNA to check it against. The CDR3 is 18 amino acids. Germline V lookup: CDR1 SQVTM, CDR2 ANQGSEA. This CDR3 is CSVEDLHGDRVHQETQYF.

The chain carries TRBV11-2 and TRBJ1-1; TCRdb gives TRBD1 as the D gene, but with no DNA this cannot be confirmed. Per the germline V gene, CDR1 is SGHAT and CDR2 is FQNNGV. This CDR3 region has 14 residues. The CDR3 loop reads CASSSIQGGTEAFF.

The genes are TRBV7-6 and TRBJ2-1; TCRdb's assignment of TRBD1 cannot be checked, as there is no DNA. Germline V gene sequence: CDR1 SGHVS, CDR2 FNYEAQ. This CDR3 is 14 amino acids long. The CDR3 is CASSNAPVVNEQFF. The whole variable domain, remainder taken from reference TRBV7-6 and TRBJ2-1, is GAGVSQSPRYKVTKRGQDVALRCDPISGHVSLYWYRQALGQGPEFLTYFNYEAQQDKSGLPNDRFSAERPEGSISTLTIQRTEQRDSAMYRCASSNAPVVNEQFFGPGTRLTVL.

CDR3 sequence reads: CSVEQGAGNEQFF. The chain recombines TRBV29-1 with TRBJ2-1; checking the TCRdb D call of TRBD1 is not possible without DNA. The CDR3 sequence is 13 residues long. CDR1 and CDR2 from the germline V gene are SQVTM and ANQGSEA.

The genes are TRBV19 and TRBJ2-3. The CDR3 loop spans 15 amino acids. The germline V gene encodes CDR1 LNHDA and CDR2 SQIVND (reference sequence). This CDR3 is CASSLPTSGTDTQYF.

The CDR3 spells CASSSGQGVLESNQPQHF. The chain has TRBV6-2 or TRBV6-3 and TRBJ1-5; TCRdb gives TRBD1 as the D gene, but with no DNA this cannot be confirmed. The CDR3 consists of 18 residues. From germline, CDR1 is MNHEY and CDR2 SVGEGT.

The genes are TRBV10-3 and TRBJ1-1. Germline CDR1 is ENHRY and CDR2 is SYGVKD. CDR3 size: 15 residues. The chain's CDR3 is CAISEFIGLNTEAFF.

The chain couples TRBV14 to TRBJ2-7; TCRdb indicates TRBD2, and absent DNA this call remains unverified. The CDR3 runs to 16 residues. Germline V gene data show CDR1 as SGHDN and CDR2 as FVKESK. CDR3: CASSQVGTSGGYEQYF.

The chain has TRBV7-8 and TRBJ2-3; there is no DNA to check the TCRdb D call of TRBD2. Germline V lookup: CDR1 SGHVS, CDR2 FQNEAQ. This CDR3 region has 15 residues. The CDR3 sequence is CASSLDPGLTDTQYF.

The chain has TRBV20-1 and TRBJ1-6; the TRBD1 assignment by TCRdb is unverifiable without DNA. This CDR3 region has 20 residues. In germline, CDR1 is DFQATT, CDR2 SNEGSKA (reference sequence). CDR3 sequence: CSAVQLDRAPSLTYNSPLHF.

V and J are TRBV9 and TRBJ1-1; TCRdb calls TRBD1, which cannot be checked without DNA. Germline loops: CDR1 SGDLS, CDR2 YYNGEE. This CDR3 is built from 15 residues. CDR3 residues: CASSTRQGVNTEAFF.

The rearrangement links TRBV6-2 or TRBV6-3 to TRBJ2-1; TCRdb lists TRBD1, though no DNA is available to test this call. This CDR3 region has 17 residues. The germline V gene has CDR1 MNHEY and CDR2 SVGEGT. CDR3 sequence reads: CASSYSRPGGRYNEQFF.